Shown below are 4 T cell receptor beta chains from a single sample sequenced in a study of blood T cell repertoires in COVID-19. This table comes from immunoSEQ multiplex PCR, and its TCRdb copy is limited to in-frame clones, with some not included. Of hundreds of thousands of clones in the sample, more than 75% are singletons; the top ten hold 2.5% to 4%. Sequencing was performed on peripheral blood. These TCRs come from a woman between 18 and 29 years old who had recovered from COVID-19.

CDR3 sequence (DNA): TGTGCCAGCTCGCTTCAGGGGCACTATGGCTACACCTTC. It yields the protein CASSLQGHYGYTF. J is TRBJ1-2 and V is TRBV18, with D possibly being TRBD1 (6 bases). The ends were cut back, 6 bases at V and 3 bases at J, with 11 bases in the middle. CDR3 length: 13 residues. From germline, CDR1 is KGHSH and CDR2 LQKENI.

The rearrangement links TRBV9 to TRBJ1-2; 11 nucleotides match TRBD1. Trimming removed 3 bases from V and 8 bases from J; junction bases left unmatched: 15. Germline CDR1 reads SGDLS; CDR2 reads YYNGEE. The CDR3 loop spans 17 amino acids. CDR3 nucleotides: TGTGCCAGCAGCGCCAGTGGGACAGGGGGGGACTCTAACGGCTACACCTTC. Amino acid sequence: CASSASGTGGDSNGYTF.

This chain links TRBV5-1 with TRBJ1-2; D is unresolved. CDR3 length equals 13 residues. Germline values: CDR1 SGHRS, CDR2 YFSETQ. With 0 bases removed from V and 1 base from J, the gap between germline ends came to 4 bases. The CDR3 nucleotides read TGCGCCAGCAGCTTGGTCCGTAACTATGGCTACACCTTC. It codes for CASSLVRNYGYTF.

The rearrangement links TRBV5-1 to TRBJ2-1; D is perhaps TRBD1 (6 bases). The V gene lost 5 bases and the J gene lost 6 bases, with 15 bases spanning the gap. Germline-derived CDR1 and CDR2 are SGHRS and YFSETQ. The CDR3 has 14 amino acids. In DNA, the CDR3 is TGCGCCAGCAGGCCGGGACAAAGTTTCAATGAGCAGTTCTTC. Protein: CASRPGQSFNEQFF.